The 11 T cell receptor beta chains listed next were all sequenced from one sample in a study of blood T cell repertoires in COVID-19. Clones were sequenced by immunoSEQ multiplex PCR, and TCRdb holds only the in-frame ones, with some missing. The sample holds 200,000 to 300,000 clones, around 83% seen once. The source material was peripheral blood. The source of these receptors is a man aged 25-40 years who had recovered from COVID-19.

The chain couples TRBV6-4 to TRBJ1-6; possibly TRBD1 for D (5 bases). Germline V lookup: CDR1 MRHNA, CDR2 SNTAGT. Trimming removed 6 bases from V and 12 bases from J, with 21 bases in between. CDR3 size: 15 residues. The CDR3 nucleotides read TGTGCCAGCAGCGACCGAGGGAGGGGCGGAGTACCCCTCCACTTT. It yields the protein CASSDRGRGGVPLHF.

This clone was picked up one time. This chain joins TRBV4-1 and TRBJ2-2; TRBD2 matches at 10 bases. Trimming cost V 9 bases and J 2 bases; bases outside gene matches: 6. Germline lookup yields CDR1 MGHRA and CDR2 YSYEKL. The CDR3 is made up of 15 amino acids. The CDR3 bases are TGCGCCAGTTCCGGGACTAGCGACAACACCGGGGAGCTGTTTTTT. It specifies CASSGTSDNTGELFF.

This clone was seen a few times. The chain employs TRBV7-9 and TRBJ1-6; 7 bases fit TRBD1. Per the germline V gene, CDR1 is SEHNR and CDR2 is FQNEAQ (reference sequence). V lost 1 base, J lost 8 bases, and 2 bases stayed unmatched. The CDR3 extends over 14 amino acids. CDR3 amino acids: CASSLDRGDSPLHF. In nucleotides, the CDR3 is TGTGCCAGCAGCTTAGACAGGGGTGATTCACCCCTCCACTTT.

The chain uses TRBV5-6 and TRBJ2-2; D is perhaps TRBD1 (6 bases). This CDR3 is built from 14 residues. In germline, CDR1 is SGHDT, CDR2 YYEEEE. Trimming took 4 bases from V and 9 from J, leaving 16 bases between them. CDR3 nucleotide sequence: TGTGCCAGCAGCCCGGGACAACTCGGGAGGGAGCTGTTTTTT. It codes for CASSPGQLGRELFF.

This sequence joins TRBV6-4 and TRBJ2-3; 7 bases match TRBD2. Per germline, CDR1 MRHNA and CDR2 SNTAGT. The CDR3 covers 13 residues. J gave up 3 bases and V 6 bases, and 3 bases lay outside the gene matches. In nucleotides, the CDR3 is TGTGCCAGCAGCAGCGGGGATACAGATACGCAGTATTTT. It yields the protein CASSSGDTDTQYF.

This clone appeared a single time. The identical CDR3 is also encoded by other nucleotide sequences in the sample. The chain is built from TRBV9 and TRBJ1-3, with D possibly matching TRBD1 (5 bases). Germline assignment: CDR1 SGDLS and CDR2 YYNGEE. V lost 4 bases, J lost 4 bases, and 12 bases lay in between. CDR3 size: 14 residues. The chain's CDR3 is CASSPTGTGNTIYF. CDR3 DNA: TGTGCCAGCAGCCCCACAGGTACCGGAAACACCATATATTTT.

The J gene is TRBJ1-6, the V gene TRBV20-1; 7 positions agree with TRBD1. Losses at the gene ends were 3 bases for V and 4 bases for J; bases not matched to a gene: 3. The CDR3 consists of 14 residues. Looked up from germline, CDR1 is DFQATT and CDR2 is SNEGSKA (reference sequence). CDR3 residues: CSASRDSYNSPLHF. CDR3 bases: TGCAGTGCTAGTAGGGACAGTTATAATTCACCCCTCCACTTT.

This chain links TRBV7-8 with TRBJ1-1; 7 positions agree with TRBD1. The CDR3 spans 15 residues. Trimming removed 5 bases from V and 3 bases from J; junction bases left unmatched: 9. Germline V lookup: CDR1 SGHVS, CDR2 FQNEAQ. The chain's CDR3 is CASSPRQGGDTEAFF. The CDR3 DNA reads as TGTGCCAGCAGCCCCAGACAGGGCGGGGACACTGAAGCTTTCTTT.

The rearrangement uses TRBV7-3 and TRBJ2-2; D is unclear. CDR3 length: 13 amino acids. CDR1 and CDR2 (germline): SGHTA, FQGTGA. Deletions cut 5 bases from V and 3 bases from J, with 7 bases between. The CDR3 DNA follows: TGTGCCAGCAGCCCTCGGGACACCGGGGAGCTGTTTTTT. It yields the protein CASSPRDTGELFF. The full variable domain, its missing parts supplied by reference TRBV7-3 and TRBJ2-2, is GAGVSQTPSNKVTEKGKYVELRCDPISGHTALYWYRQSLGQGPEFLIYFQGTGAADDSGLPNDRFFAVRPEGSVSTLKIQRTERGDSAVYLCASSPRDTGELFFGEGSRLTVL.

CDR3 residues: CATQGEGAREQYF. CDR3 nucleotide sequence: TGTGCCACCCAAGGAGAAGGGGCGCGCGAGCAGTACTTC. The chain links TRBV6-5 to TRBJ2-7; perhaps TRBD1 as D (5 bases). Trimming took 10 bases from V and 6 from J, leaving 19 bases between them. The CDR3 runs to 13 residues. Germline lookup yields CDR1 MNHEY and CDR2 SVGAGI.

V gene TRBV2 combines with J gene TRBJ2-2; TRBD1 agrees at 7 bases. CDR1 is SNHLY, CDR2 FYNNEI, per germline. The V gene end was trimmed by 6 bases and the J gene end by 0 bases; junction bases not matched to a gene: 7. CDR3 size: 16 residues. The CDR3 loop reads CASSRSGTANTGELFF. In DNA, the CDR3 is TGTGCCAGCAGCCGATCCGGGACAGCGAACACCGGGGAGCTGTTTTTT. The variable domain in full, with the rest retrieved from reference TRBV2 and TRBJ2-2, is EPEVTQTPSHQVTQMGQEVILRCVPISNHLYFYWYRQILGQKVEFLVSFYNNEISEKSEIFDDQFSVERPDGSNFTLKIRSTKLEDSAMYFCASSRSGTANTGELFFGEGSRLTVL.